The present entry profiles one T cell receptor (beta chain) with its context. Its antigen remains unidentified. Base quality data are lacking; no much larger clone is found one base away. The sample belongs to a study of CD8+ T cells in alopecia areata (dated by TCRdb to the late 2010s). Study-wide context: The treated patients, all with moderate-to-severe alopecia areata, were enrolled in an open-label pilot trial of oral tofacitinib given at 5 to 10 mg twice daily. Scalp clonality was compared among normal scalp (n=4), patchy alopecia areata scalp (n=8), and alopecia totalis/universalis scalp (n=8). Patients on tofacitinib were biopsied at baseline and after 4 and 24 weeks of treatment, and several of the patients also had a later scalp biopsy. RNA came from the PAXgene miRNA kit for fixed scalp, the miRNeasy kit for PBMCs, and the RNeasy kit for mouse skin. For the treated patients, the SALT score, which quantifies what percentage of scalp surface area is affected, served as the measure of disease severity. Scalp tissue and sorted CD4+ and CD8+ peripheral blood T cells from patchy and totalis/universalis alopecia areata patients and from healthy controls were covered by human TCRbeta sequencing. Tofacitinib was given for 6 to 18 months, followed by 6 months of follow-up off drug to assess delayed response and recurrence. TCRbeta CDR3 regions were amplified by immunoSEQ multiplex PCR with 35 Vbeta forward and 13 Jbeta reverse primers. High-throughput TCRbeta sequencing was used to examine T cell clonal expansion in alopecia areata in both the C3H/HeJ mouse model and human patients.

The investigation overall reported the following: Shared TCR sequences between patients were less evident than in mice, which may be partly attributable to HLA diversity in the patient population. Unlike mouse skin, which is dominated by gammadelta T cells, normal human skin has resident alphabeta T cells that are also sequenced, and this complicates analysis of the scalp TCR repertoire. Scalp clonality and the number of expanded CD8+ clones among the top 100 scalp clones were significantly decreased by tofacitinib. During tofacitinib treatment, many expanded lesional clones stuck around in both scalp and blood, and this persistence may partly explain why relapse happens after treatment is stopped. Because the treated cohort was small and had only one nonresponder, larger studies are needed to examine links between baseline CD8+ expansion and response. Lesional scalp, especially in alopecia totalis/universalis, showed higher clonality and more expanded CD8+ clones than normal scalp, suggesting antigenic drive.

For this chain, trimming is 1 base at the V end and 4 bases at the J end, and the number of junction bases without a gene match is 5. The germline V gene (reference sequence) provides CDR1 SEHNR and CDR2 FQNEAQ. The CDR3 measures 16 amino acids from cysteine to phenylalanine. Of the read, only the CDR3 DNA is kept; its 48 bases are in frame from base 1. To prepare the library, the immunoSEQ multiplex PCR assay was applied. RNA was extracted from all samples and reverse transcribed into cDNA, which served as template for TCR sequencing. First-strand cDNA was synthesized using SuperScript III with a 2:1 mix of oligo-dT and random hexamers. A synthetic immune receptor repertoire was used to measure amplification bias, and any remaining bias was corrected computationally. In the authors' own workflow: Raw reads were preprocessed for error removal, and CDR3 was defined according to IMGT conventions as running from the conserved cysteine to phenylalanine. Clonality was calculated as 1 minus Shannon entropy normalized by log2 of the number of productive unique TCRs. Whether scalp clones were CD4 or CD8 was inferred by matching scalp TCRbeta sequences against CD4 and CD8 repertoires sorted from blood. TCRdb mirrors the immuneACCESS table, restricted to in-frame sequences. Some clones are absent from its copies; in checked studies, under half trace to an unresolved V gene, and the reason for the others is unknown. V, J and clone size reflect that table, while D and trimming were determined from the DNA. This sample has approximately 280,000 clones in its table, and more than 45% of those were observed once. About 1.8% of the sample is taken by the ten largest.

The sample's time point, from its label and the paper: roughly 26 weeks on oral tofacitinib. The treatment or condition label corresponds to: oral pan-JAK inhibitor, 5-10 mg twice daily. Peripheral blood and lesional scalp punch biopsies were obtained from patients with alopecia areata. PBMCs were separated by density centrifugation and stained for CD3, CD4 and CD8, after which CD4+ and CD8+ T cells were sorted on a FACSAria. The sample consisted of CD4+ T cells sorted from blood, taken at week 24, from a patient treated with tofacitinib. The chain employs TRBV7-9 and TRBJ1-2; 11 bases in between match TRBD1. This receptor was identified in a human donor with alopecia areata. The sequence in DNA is TGTGCCAGCAGCTTAGTCGGGACAGGGGGTGGCTATGGCTACACCTTC. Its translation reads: CASSLVGTGGGYGYTF.